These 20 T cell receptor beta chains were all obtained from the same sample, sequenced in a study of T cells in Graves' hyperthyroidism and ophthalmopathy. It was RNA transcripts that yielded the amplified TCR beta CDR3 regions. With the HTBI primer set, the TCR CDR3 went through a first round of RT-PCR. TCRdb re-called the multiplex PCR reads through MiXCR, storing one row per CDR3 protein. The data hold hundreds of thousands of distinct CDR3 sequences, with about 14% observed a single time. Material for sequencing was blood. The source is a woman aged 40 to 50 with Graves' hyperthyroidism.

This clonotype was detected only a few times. For the CDR3, the DNA is TGTGCCAGCAGTTACGGAGGGACGGTTGATGAGCAGTTCTTC. It encodes CASSYGGTVDEQFF. The chain combines TRBV6-5 with TRBJ2-1; a weak D match, TRBD2 (6 bases). Germline V gene sequence: CDR1 MNHEY, CDR2 SVGAGI. The CDR3 is 14 residues long. V was clipped by 2 bases and J by 8 bases, with 13 bases between them.

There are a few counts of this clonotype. The DNA of the CDR3 is TGTGCCAGCACCTCATTCTCTGGGGCCAACGTCCTGACTTTC. Amino acids: CASTSFSGANVLTF. This chain uses TRBV7-3 with TRBJ2-6; D unresolved. V dropped 7 bases and J dropped 0 bases, with 7 bases sitting between them. The CDR3 is made up of 14 amino acids. Germline V gene lookup returns CDR1 SGHTA and CDR2 FQGTGA.

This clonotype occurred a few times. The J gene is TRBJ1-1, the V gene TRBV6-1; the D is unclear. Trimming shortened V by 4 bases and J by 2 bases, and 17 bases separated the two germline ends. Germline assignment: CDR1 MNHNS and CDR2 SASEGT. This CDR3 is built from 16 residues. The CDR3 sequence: CASSGESKAGNTEAFF. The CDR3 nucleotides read TGTGCCAGCAGTGGGGAGTCCAAGGCTGGTAACACTGAAGCTTTCTTT.

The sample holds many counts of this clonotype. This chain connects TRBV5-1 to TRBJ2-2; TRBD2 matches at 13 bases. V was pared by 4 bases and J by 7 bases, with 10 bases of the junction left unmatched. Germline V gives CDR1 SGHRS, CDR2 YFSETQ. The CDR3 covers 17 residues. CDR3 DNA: TGCGCCAGCAGCATCCAACTAGCGGGAGGGCCAGGCGGGGAGCTGTTTTTT. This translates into CASSIQLAGGPGGELFF.

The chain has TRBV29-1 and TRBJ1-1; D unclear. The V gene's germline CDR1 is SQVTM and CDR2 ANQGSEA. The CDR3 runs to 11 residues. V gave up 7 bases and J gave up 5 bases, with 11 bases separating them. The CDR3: CSGVGLTEAFF. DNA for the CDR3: TGCAGCGGAGTAGGGTTAACTGAAGCTTTCTTT.

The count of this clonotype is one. CDR3 DNA sequence: TGTGCCAGCAGCCGAATAGAGACAGCCAAAAACATTCAGTACTTC. The encoded protein is CASSRIETAKNIQYF. This rearrangement joins TRBV7-3 to TRBJ2-4; the D is unclear. Germline-derived CDR1 and CDR2 are SGHTA and FQGTGA. The CDR3 has 15 residues. V lost 5 bases and J 0 bases, leaving 11 bases between the germline ends.

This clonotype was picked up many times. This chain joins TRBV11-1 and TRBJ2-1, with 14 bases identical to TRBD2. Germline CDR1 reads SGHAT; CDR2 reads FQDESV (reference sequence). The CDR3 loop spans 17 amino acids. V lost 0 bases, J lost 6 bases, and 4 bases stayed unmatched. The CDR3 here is CASSLARGTSGSNEQFF. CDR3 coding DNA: TGTGCCAGCAGCTTAGCGCGAGGGACTAGCGGGAGCAATGAGCAGTTCTTC. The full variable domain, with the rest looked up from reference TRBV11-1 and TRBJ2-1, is EAEVAQSPRYKITEKSQAVAFWCDPISGHATLYWYRQILGQGPELLVQFQDESVVDDSQLPKDRFSAERLKGVDSTLKIQPAELGDSAMYLCASSLARGTSGSNEQFFGPGTRLTVL.

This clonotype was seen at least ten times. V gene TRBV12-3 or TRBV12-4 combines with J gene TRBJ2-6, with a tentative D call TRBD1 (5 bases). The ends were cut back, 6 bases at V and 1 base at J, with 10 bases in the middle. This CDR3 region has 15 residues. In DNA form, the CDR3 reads TGTGCCAGCAGACGTACAGGTTCTGGGGCCAACGTCCTGACTTTC. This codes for CASRRTGSGANVLTF.

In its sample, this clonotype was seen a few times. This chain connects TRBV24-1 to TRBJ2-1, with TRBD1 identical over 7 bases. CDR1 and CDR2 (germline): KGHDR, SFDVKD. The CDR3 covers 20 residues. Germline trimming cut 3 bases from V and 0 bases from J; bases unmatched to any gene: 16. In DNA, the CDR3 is TGTGCCACCAGTGATCCCGGGATCCGAACAGGGGCCAGCTCCTACAATGAGCAGTTCTTC. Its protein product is CATSDPGIRTGASSYNEQFF.

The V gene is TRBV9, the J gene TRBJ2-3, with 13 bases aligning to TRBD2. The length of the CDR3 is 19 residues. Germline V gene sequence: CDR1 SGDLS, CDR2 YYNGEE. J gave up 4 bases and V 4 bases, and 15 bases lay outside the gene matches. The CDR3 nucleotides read TGTGCCAGCAGCATAAAGGGAGGACTAGCGGGAGAGAAAGCAGATACGCAGTATTTT. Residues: CASSIKGGLAGEKADTQYF.

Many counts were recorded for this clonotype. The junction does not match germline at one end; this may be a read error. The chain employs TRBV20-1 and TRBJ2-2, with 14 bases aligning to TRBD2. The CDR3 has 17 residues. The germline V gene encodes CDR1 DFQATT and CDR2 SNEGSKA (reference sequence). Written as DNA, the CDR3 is TGCAGTGCAACCGGGACTAGCGGGAGCCCGAACATCGGGGAGCTGTTTTTT. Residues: CSATGTSGSPNIGELFF.

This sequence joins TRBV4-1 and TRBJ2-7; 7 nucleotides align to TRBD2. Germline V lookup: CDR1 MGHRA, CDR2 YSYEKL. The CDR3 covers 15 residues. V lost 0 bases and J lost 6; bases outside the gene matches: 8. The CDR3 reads CASSQELAGEREQYF. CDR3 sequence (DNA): TGCGCCAGCAGCCAAGAGCTCGCGGGAGAACGCGAGCAGTACTTC.

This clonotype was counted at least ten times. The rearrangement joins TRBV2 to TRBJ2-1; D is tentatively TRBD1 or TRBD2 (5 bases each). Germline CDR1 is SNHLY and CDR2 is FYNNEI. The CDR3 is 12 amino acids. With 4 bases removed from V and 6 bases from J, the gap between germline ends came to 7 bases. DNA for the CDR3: TGTGCCAGCAGTGGAGGGGCCAATGAGCAGTTCTTC. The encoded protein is CASSGGANEQFF.

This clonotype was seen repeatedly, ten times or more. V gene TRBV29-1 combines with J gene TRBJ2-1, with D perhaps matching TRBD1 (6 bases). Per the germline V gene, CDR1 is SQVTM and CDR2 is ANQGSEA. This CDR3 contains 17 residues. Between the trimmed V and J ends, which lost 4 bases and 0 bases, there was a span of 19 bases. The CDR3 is CSVVFPPGHSSYNEQFF. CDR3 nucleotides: TGCAGCGTTGTTTTTCCCCCGGGACATAGCTCCTACAATGAGCAGTTCTTC.

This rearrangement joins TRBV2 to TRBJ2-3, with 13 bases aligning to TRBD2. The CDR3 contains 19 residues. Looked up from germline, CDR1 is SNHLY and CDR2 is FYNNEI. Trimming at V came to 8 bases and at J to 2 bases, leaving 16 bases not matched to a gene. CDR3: CASAEELAGGEWSTDTQYF. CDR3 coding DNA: TGTGCCAGCGCGGAGGAACTAGCGGGAGGGGAATGGTCCACAGATACGCAGTATTTT.

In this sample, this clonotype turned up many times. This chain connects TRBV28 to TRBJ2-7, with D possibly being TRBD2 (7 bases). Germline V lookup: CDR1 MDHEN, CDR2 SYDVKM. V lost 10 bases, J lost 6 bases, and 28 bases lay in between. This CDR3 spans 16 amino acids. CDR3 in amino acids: CATVDSGAGRGSEQYF. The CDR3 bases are TGTGCCACCGTCGATTCGGGGGCGGGGAGGGGGTCCGAGCAGTACTTC.

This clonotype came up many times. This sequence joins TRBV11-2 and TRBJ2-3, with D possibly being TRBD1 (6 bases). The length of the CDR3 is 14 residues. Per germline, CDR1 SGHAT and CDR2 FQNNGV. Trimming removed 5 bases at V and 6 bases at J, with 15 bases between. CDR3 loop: CASSLIQGSDTQYF. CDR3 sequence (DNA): TGTGCCAGCAGCCTAATACAGGGATCCGATACGCAGTATTTT.

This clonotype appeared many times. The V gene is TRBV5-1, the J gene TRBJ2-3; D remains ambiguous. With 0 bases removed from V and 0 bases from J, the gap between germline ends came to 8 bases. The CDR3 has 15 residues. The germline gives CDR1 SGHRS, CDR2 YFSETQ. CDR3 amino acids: CASSLGQLSTDTQYF. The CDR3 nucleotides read TGCGCCAGCAGCTTGGGCCAGTTGAGCACAGATACGCAGTATTTT.

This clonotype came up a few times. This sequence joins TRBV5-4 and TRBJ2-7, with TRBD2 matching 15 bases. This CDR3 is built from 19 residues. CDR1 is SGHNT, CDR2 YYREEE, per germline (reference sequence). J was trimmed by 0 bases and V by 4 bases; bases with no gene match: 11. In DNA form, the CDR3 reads TGTGCCAGCAGCCTTTCCGGGACTAGCGGGAGGACCAACTCCTACGAGCAGTACTTC. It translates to CASSLSGTSGRTNSYEQYF.

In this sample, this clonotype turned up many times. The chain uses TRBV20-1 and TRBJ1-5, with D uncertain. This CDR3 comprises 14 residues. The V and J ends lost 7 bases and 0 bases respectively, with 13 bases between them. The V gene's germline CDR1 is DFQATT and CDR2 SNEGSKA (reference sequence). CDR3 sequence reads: CSVPADSSNQPQHF. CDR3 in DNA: TGCAGTGTCCCCGCAGATTCTAGCAATCAGCCCCAGCATTTT.